The 9 T cell receptor beta chains given below trace back to one sample, sequenced in a study of T cell responses to AZD1222 COVID-19 vaccine. Some clones are missing from TCRdb's copy, which holds only in-frame ones; the method was immunoSEQ multiplex PCR. The repertoire holds 140,000 to 150,000 clones, with approximately 92% as singletons. Specimen: peripheral blood, collected on day 0 of AZD1222 vaccination. The source is an adult in good health.

This clone was observed a single time. The chain carries TRBV28 and TRBJ2-7, with 7 bases lining up with TRBD2. V trimming: 3 bases; J trimming: 2 bases; junction bases outside the gene matches: 10. The CDR3 is 16 residues long. Germline V CDR1 and CDR2: MDHEN, SYDVKM. CDR3 protein: CASSLPSGGGPYEQYF. DNA of the CDR3: TGTGCCAGCAGTTTGCCGTCGGGGGGAGGGCCCTACGAGCAGTACTTC.

For the CDR3, the DNA is TGTGCCTGGAGGGGGGACAGGTTCGACTCTGGGGCCAACGTCCTGACTTTC. It codes for CAWRGDRFDSGANVLTF. V gene TRBV30 combines with J gene TRBJ2-6; 8 bases align to TRBD1. CDR3 length: 17 amino acids. The V and J ends lost 3 bases and 0 bases, in that order; junction bases with no gene match: 7. The V gene's germline CDR1 is GTSNPN and CDR2 SVGIG (reference sequence).

The chain has TRBV6-5 and TRBJ1-3; D ambiguous. This CDR3 contains 16 residues. V shed 2 bases and J shed 2 bases, with 13 bases lying between them. In germline, CDR1 is MNHEY, CDR2 SVGAGI. CDR3 DNA: TGTGCCAGCAGTTACCTATCGATGAGCGCTGGAAACACCATATATTTT. It codes for CASSYLSMSAGNTIYF.

The rearrangement joins TRBV6-2 or TRBV6-3 to TRBJ1-5, with a tentative D call TRBD1 (5 bases). V was trimmed by 5 bases and J by 1 base, leaving 12 bases between them. This CDR3 comprises 15 residues. In germline, CDR1 is MNHEY, CDR2 SVGEGT. In DNA form, the CDR3 reads TGTGCCAGCAGTCTCGGTGGGGGGAGCAATCAGCCCCAGCATTTT. Translation: CASSLGGGSNQPQHF.

V usage is TRBV18 and J usage is TRBJ2-5; maybe TRBD1 (6 bases). Germline lookup yields CDR1 KGHSH and CDR2 LQKENI. Trimming removed 3 bases from V and 2 bases from J, with 10 bases in between. This CDR3 contains 14 residues. The CDR3 loop reads CASSPSQGQETQYF. CDR3 in DNA: TGTGCCAGCTCACCGTCTCAGGGGCAAGAGACCCAGTACTTC.

This chain connects TRBV5-1 to TRBJ1-2; 9 bases fit TRBD1. J gave up 8 bases and V 3 bases, and 5 bases lay outside the gene matches. The germline gives CDR1 SGHRS, CDR2 YFSETQ. This CDR3 is 13 amino acids long. CDR3 coding DNA: TGCGCCAGCAGCTCCGGACAGGGGACGGGCTACACCTTC. As protein: CASSSGQGTGYTF. The whole variable domain, filled in from reference TRBV5-1 and TRBJ1-2, reads KAGVTQTPRYLIKTRGQQVTLSCSPISGHRSVSWYQQTPGQGLQFLFEYFSETQRNKGNFPGRFSGRQFSNSRSEMNVSTLELGDSALYLCASSSGQGTGYTFGSGTRLTVV.

This sequence joins TRBV19 and TRBJ2-7, with D tentatively TRBD2 (6 bases). This CDR3 region has 16 residues. CDR1 and CDR2 (germline): LNHDA, SQIVND (reference sequence). Trimming removed 3 bases from V and 7 bases from J, with 22 bases in between. CDR3 residues: CASSMLWSWGAGEQYF. In nucleotides, the CDR3 is TGTGCCAGTAGTATGTTGTGGTCGTGGGGCGCGGGGGAGCAGTACTTC. Drawing the rest from reference TRBV19 and TRBJ2-7, the complete variable domain is DGGITQSPKYLFRKEGQNVTLSCEQNLNHDAMYWYRQDPGQGLRLIYYSQIVNDFQKGDIAEGYSVSREKKESFPLTVTSAQKNPTAFYLCASSMLWSWGAGEQYFGPGTRLTVT.

V gene TRBV7-9 combines with J gene TRBJ1-1, with D perhaps matching TRBD1 (5 bases). Germline loops: CDR1 SEHNR, CDR2 FQNEAQ (reference sequence). The CDR3 is 13 amino acids. The ends were cut back, 3 bases at V and 2 bases at J, with 7 bases in the middle. CDR3 sequence: CASSFQGNTEAFF. Written as DNA, the CDR3 is TGTGCCAGCAGCTTCCAGGGCAACACTGAAGCTTTCTTT.

The chain couples TRBV28 to TRBJ1-4; weak D call: TRBD1 (5 bases). Germline CDR1 MDHEN, CDR2 SYDVKM. V shed 4 bases and J shed 7 bases, with 19 bases lying between them. The CDR3 contains 16 residues. The chain's CDR3 is CASSYEIRGAGEKLFF. The DNA for the CDR3 is TGTGCCAGCAGTTACGAGATTCGAGGGGCCGGTGAAAAACTGTTTTTT.